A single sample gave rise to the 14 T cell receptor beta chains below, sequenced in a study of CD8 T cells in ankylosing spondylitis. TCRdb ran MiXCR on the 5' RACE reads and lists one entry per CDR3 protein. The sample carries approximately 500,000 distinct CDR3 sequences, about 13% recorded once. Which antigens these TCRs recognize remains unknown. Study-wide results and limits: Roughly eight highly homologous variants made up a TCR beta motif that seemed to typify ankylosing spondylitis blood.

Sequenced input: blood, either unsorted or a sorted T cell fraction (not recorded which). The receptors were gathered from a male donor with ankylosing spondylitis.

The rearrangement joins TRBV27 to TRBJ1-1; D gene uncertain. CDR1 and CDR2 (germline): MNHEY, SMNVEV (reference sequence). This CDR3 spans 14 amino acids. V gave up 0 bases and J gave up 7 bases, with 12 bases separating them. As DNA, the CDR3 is TGTGCCAGCAGTTTATCTCGGCAGAGAGGTGAAGCTTTCTTT. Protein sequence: CASSLSRQRGEAFF.

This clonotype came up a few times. In nucleotides, the CDR3 is TGTGCCAGCAGTTTATACCAGGGGGGAGGCGGGGAGCTGTTTTTT. The encoded protein is CASSLYQGGGGELFF. This sequence joins TRBV27 and TRBJ2-2, with TRBD1 as a possible D gene (7 bases). Germline values: CDR1 MNHEY, CDR2 SMNVEV (reference sequence). V lost 1 base, J lost 7 bases, and 13 bases lay in between. The CDR3 is 15 amino acids.

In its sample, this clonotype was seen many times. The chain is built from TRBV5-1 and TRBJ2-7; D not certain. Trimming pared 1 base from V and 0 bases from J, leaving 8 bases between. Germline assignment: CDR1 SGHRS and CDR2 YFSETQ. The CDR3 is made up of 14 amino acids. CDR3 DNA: TGCGCCAGCAGCTTGTCGGGTCTCTCCTACGAGCAGTACTTC. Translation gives CASSLSGLSYEQYF.

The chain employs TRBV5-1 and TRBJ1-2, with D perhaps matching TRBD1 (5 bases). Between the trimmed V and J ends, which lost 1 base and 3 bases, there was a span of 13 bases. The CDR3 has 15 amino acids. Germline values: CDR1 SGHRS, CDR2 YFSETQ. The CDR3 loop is CASSLRGVEDYGYTF. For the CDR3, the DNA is TGCGCCAGCAGCTTGAGAGGGGTTGAGGACTATGGCTACACCTTC.

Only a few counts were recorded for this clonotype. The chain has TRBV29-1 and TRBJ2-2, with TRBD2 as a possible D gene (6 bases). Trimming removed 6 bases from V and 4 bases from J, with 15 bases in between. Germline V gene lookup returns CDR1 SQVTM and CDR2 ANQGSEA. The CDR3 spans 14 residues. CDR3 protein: CSVGTPRGTGELFF. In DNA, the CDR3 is TGCAGCGTCGGGACCCCGCGGGGCACCGGGGAGCTGTTTTTT.

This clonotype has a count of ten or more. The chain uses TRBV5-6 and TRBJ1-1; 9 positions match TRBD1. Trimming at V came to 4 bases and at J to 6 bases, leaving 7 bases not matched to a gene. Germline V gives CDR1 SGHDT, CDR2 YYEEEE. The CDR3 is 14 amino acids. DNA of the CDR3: TGTGCCAGCAGCAACCGGGACAGGGTCCCTGAAGCTTTCTTT. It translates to CASSNRDRVPEAFF.

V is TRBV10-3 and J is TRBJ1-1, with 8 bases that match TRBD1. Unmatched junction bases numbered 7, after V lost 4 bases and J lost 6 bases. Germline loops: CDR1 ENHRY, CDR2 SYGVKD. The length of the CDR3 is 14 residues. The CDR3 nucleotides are TGTGCCATCAGTGGGGGACAGGCCTCCTCTGAAGCTTTCTTT. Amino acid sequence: CAISGGQASSEAFF.

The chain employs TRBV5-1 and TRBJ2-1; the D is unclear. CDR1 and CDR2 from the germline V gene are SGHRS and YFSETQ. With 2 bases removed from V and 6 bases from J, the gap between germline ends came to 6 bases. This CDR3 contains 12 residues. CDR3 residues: CASSFPVNEQFF. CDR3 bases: TGCGCCAGCAGCTTCCCCGTCAATGAGCAGTTCTTC.

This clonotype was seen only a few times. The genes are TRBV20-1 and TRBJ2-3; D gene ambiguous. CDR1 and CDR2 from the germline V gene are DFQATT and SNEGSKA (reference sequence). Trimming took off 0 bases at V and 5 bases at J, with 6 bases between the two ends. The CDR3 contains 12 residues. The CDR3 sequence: CSARELGDTQYF. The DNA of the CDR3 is TGCAGTGCTAGAGAGTTGGGAGATACGCAGTATTTT.

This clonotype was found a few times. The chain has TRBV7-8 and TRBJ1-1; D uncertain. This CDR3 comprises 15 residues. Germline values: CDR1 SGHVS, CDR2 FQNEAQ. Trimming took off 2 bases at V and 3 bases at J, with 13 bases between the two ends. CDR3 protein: CASSLWAEGHTEAFF. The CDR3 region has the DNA TGTGCCAGCAGCTTATGGGCGGAGGGCCACACTGAAGCTTTCTTT.

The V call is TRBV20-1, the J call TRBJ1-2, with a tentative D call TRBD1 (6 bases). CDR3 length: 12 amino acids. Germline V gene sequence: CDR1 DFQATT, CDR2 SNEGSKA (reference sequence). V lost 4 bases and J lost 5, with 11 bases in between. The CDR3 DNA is TGCAGTGCTAACAGGGAGACTTATGGCTACACCTTC. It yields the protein CSANRETYGYTF.

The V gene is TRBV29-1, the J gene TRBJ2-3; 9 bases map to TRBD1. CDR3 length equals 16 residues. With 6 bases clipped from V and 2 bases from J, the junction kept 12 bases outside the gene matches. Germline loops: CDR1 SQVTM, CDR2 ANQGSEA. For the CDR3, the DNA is TGCAGCGTGGGGACAGGGTACCTCCCCAACACAGATACGCAGTATTTT. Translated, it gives CSVGTGYLPNTDTQYF.

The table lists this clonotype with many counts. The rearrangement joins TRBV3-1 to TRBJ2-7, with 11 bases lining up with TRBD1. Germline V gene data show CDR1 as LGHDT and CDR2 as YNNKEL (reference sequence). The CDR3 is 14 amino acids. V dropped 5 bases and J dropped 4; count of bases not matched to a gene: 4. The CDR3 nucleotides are TGTGCCAGCAGCTCTGGACAGGGGGCTTACGAGCAGTACGTC. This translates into CASSSGQGAYEQYV.

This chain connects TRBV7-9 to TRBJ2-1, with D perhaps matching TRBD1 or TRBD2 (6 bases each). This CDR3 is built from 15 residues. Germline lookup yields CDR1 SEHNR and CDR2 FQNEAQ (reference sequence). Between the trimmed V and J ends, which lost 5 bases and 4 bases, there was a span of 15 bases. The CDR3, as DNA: TGTGCCAGCAGCATCACGGGGGCGCAGTACAATGAGCAGTTCTTC. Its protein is CASSITGAQYNEQFF.